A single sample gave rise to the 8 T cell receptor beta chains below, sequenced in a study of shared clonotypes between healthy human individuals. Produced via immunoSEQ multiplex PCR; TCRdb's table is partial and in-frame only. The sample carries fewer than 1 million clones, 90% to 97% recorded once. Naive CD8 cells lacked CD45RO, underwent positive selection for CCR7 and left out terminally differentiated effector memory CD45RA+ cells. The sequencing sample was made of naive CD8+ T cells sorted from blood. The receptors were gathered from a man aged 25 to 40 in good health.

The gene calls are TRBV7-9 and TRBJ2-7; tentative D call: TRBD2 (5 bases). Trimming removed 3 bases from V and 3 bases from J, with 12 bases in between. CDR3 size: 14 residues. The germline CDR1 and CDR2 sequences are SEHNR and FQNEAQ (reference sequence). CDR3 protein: CASSLSDGLYEQYF. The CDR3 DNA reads TGTGCCAGCAGCTTGAGCGACGGACTCTACGAGCAGTACTTC. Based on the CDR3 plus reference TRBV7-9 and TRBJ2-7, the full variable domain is DTGVSQNPRHKITKRGQNVTFRCDPISEHNRLYWYRQTLGQGPEFLTYFQNEAQLEKSRLLSDRFSAERPKGSFSTLEIQRTEQGDSAMYLCASSLSDGLYEQYFGPGTRLTVT.

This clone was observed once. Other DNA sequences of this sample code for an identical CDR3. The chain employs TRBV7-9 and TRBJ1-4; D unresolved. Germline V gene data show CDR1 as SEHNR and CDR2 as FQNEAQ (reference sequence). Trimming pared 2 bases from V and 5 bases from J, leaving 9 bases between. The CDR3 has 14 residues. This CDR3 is CASSLTGGNEKLFF. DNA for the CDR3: TGTGCCAGCAGCTTAACCGGAGGGAATGAAAAACTGTTTTTT.

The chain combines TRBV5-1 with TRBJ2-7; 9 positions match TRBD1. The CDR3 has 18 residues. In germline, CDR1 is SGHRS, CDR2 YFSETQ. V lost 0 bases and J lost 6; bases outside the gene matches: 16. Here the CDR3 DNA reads TGCGCCAGCAGCTTGGCCCTAGTTTATCGGGACAGGGAATCCGAGCAGTACTTC. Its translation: CASSLALVYRDRESEQYF.

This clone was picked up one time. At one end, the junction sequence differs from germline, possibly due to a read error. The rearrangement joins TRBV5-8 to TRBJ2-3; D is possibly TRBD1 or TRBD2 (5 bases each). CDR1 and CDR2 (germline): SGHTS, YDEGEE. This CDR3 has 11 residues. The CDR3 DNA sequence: TGTGCCAGCAGCTCAGGGACCGGGTCCTACTTT. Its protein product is CASSSGTGSYF.

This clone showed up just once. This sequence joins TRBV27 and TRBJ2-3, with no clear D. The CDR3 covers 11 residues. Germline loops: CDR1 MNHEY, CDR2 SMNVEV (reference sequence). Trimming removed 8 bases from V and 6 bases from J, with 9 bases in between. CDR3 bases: TGTGCCAGCGGCGTCCCTGATACGCAGTATTTT. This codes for CASGVPDTQYF.

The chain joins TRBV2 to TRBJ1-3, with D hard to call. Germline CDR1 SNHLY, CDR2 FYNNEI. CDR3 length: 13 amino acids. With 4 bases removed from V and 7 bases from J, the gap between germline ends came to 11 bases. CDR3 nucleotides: TGTGCCAGCAGTGGGGAACCCCAGAACACCATATATTTT. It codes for CASSGEPQNTIYF.

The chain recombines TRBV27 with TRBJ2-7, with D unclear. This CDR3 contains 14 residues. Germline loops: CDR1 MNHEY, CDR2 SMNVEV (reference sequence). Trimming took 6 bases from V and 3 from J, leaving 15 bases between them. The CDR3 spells CASRQTDPYYEQYF. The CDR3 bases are TGTGCCAGCAGGCAGACGGACCCCTACTACGAGCAGTACTTC.

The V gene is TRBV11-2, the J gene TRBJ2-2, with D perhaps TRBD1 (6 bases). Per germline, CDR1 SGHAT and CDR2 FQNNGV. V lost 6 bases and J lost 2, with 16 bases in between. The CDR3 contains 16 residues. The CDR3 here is CASRLTWGHNTGELFF. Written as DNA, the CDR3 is TGTGCCAGCAGGTTAACCTGGGGACATAACACCGGGGAGCTGTTTTTT.